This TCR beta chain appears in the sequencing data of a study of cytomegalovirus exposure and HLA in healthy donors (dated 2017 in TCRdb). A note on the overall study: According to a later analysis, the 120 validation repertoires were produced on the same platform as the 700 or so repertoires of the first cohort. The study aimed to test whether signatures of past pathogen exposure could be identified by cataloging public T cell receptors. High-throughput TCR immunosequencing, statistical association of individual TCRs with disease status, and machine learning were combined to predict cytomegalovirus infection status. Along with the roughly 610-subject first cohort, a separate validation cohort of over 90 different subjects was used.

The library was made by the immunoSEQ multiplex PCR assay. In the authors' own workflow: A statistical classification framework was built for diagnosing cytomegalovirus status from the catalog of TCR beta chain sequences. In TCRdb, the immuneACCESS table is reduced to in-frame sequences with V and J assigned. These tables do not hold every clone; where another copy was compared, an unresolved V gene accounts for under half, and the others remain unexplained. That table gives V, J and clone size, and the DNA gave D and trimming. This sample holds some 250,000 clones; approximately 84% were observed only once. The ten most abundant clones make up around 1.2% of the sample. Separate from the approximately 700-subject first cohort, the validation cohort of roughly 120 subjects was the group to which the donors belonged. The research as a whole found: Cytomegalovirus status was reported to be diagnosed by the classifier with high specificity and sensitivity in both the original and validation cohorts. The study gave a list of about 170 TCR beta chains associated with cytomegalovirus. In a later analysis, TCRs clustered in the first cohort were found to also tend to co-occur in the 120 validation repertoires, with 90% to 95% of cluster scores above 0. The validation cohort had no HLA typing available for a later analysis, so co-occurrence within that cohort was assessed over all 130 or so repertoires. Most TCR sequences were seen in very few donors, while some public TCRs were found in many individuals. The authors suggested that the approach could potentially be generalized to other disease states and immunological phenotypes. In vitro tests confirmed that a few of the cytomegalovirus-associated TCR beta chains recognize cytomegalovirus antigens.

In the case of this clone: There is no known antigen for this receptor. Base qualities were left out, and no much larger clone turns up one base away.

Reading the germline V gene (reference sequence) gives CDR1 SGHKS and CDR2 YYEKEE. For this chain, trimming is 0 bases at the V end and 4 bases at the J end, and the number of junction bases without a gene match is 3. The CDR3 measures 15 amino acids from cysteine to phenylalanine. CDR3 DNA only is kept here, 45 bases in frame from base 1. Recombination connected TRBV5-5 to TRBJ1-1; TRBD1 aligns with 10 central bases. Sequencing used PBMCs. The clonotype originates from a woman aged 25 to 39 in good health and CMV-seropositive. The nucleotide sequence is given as TGTGCCAGCAGCTTGGATTGGGACAGGGGCACTGAAGCTTTCTTT. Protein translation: CASSLDWDRGTEAFF.